The 3 T cell receptor beta chains presented below share a single source sample, sequenced in a study of blood T cell repertoires in COVID-19. This table comes from immunoSEQ multiplex PCR, and its TCRdb copy is limited to in-frame clones, with some not included. Of hundreds of thousands of clones in the sample, about 90% were seen once. The sequenced sample consisted of peripheral blood. Source of these receptors: a man aged 18 to 29 with active or convalescent COVID-19.

The genes are TRBV19 and TRBJ2-1; tentatively, D is TRBD1 (6 bases). Germline values: CDR1 LNHDA, CDR2 SQIVND (reference sequence). Trimming stripped 10 bases from V and 8 bases from J, with 18 bases between. The CDR3 spans 13 residues. The CDR3 protein is CATNYREKDEQFF. In DNA form, the CDR3 reads TGTGCCACCAACTACAGGGAAAAGGATGAGCAGTTCTTC.

This rearrangement joins TRBV9 to TRBJ2-3, with TRBD2 matching 7 bases. The CDR3 totals 15 residues. Germline V gene lookup returns CDR1 SGDLS and CDR2 YYNGEE. V gave up 1 base and J gave up 1 base; unmatched junction bases: 3. The CDR3 DNA reads as TGTGCCAGCAGCGTAACCCTAGCGGGCACAGATACGCAGTATTTT. This sequence encodes CASSVTLAGTDTQYF.

The chain employs TRBV6-5 and TRBJ1-2; D may be TRBD1 (5 bases). The germline V gene encodes CDR1 MNHEY and CDR2 SVGAGI. Trimming stripped 2 bases from V and 5 bases from J, with 12 bases between. The CDR3 sequence is 14 residues long. CDR3 region: CASSYRGGVYGYTF. CDR3 coding DNA: TGTGCCAGCAGTTACAGGGGAGGGGTGTATGGCTACACCTTC.